Shown below are 15 T cell receptor beta chains from a single sample sequenced in a study of technical replicates of blood from a few donors. Method: immunoSEQ multiplex PCR; TCRdb's copy keeps in-frame clones and lacks some. In the table there are about 83,000 clones, just over 90% of which are singletons. The source material was T cells isolated from PBMCs. The receptors here all came from a human donor in good health.

The genes are TRBV4-1 and TRBJ2-7; 11 nucleotides match TRBD1. Germline assignment: CDR1 MGHRA and CDR2 YSYEKL. The CDR3 is 15 amino acids. V shed 1 base, J shed 2 bases, and the junction held 1 base outside the gene matches. The DNA of the CDR3 is TGCGCCAGCAGCCAAGGGGGACAGGGGGCCTACGAGCAGTACTTC. Encoded protein: CASSQGGQGAYEQYF.

This chain links TRBV28 with TRBJ2-6; D not resolved. This CDR3 comprises 14 residues. Germline V CDR1 and CDR2: MDHEN, SYDVKM. The V gene lost 6 bases and the J gene lost 2 bases, with 8 bases spanning the gap. The CDR3 loop is CASSLETGANVLTF. DNA for the CDR3: TGTGCCAGCAGCCTCGAGACTGGGGCCAACGTCCTGACTTTC.

In this sample, this clone turned up once. The chain couples TRBV4-1 to TRBJ2-1, with D perhaps matching TRBD2 (6 bases). Trimming cost V 0 bases and J 5 bases, with 8 bases left between them. Per the germline V gene, CDR1 is MGHRA and CDR2 is YSYEKL. This CDR3 is 14 amino acids long. CDR3 residues: CASSQEGLDNEQFF. CDR3 in DNA: TGCGCCAGCAGCCAAGAGGGACTGGACAATGAGCAGTTCTTC.

The chain uses TRBV5-4 and TRBJ2-7, with 7 bases lining up with TRBD1. CDR1 and CDR2 from the germline V gene are SGHNT and YYREEE (reference sequence). The length of the CDR3 is 14 residues. With 2 bases clipped from V and 5 bases from J, the junction kept 7 bases outside the gene matches. The CDR3 nucleotides are TGTGCCAGCAGCTTCCGACAGGGAATCGACGAGCAGTACTTC. Amino acid sequence: CASSFRQGIDEQYF.

The chain employs TRBV6-4 and TRBJ1-1; 9 nucleotides line up with TRBD1. Germline lookup yields CDR1 MRHNA and CDR2 SNTAGT. V dropped 5 bases and J dropped 5; count of bases not matched to a gene: 6. There are 14 residues in the CDR3. The CDR3 spells CASSRTGGGTEAFF. The CDR3 nucleotides are TGTGCCAGCAGTCGAACAGGGGGCGGGACTGAAGCTTTCTTT.

A single count supports this clone. This chain uses TRBV4-1 with TRBJ2-5; no firm D call. CDR1 MGHRA and CDR2 YSYEKL come from the germline V gene. The CDR3 extends over 14 amino acids. Trimming took off 1 base at V and 0 bases at J, with 6 bases between the two ends. The CDR3 region has the DNA TGCGCCAGCAGCCAAGCATTGTACCAAGAGACCCAGTACTTC. It encodes CASSQALYQETQYF.

The table lists this clone with a count of one. The chain is built from TRBV13 and TRBJ1-5; 8 nucleotides agree with TRBD1. With V trimmed by 8 bases and J by 3 bases, 9 bases remained unmatched. Germline assignment: CDR1 PRHDT and CDR2 FYEKMQ (reference sequence). The CDR3 covers 15 residues. Here the CDR3 reads CASSAEDRANQPQHF. DNA of the CDR3: TGTGCCAGCTCCGCCGAGGACAGGGCCAATCAGCCCCAGCATTTT.

The rearrangement links TRBV5-4 to TRBJ2-1; D possibly corresponds to TRBD1 (5 bases). CDR3 length equals 13 residues. The germline CDR1 and CDR2 sequences are SGHNT and YYREEE (reference sequence). Trimming took off 2 bases at V and 5 bases at J, with 8 bases between the two ends. This CDR3 is CASSFDRNNEQFF. The CDR3 DNA follows: TGTGCCAGCAGCTTCGACAGAAACAATGAGCAGTTCTTC. Looking up the rest from reference TRBV5-4 and TRBJ2-1 gives the full variable domain: ETGVTQSPTHLIKTRGQQVTLRCSSQSGHNTVSWYQQALGQGPQFIFQYYREEENGRGNFPPRFSGLQFPNYSSELNVNALELDDSALYLCASSFDRNNEQFFGPGTRLTVL.

This clone has a single count. This sequence joins TRBV27 and TRBJ2-7; 8 bases match TRBD1. Trimming cost V 6 bases and J 2 bases; bases outside gene matches: 9. The germline gives CDR1 MNHEY, CDR2 SMNVEV (reference sequence). CDR3 size: 15 residues. The CDR3 bases are TGTGCCAGCAGACCGCAGGGGGCGCGGACCTACGAGCAGTACTTC. Amino acids: CASRPQGARTYEQYF.

The V call is TRBV2, the J call TRBJ1-2; 7 bases are a match to TRBD1. V was clipped by 6 bases and J by 2 bases; unmatched bases: 6. This CDR3 contains 14 residues. Per germline, CDR1 SNHLY and CDR2 FYNNEI. CDR3 loop: CASSEDRSNYGYTF. In nucleotides, the CDR3 is TGTGCCAGCAGCGAGGACAGGAGCAACTATGGCTACACCTTC.

As DNA, the CDR3 is TGTGCCAGCAGCGGGGACAGGGAGGAGACTGAAGCTTTCTTT. This gives the protein CASSGDREETEAFF. The J gene is TRBJ1-1, the V gene TRBV5-4, with TRBD1 identical over 9 bases. Germline CDR1 reads SGHNT; CDR2 reads YYREEE (reference sequence). J lost 5 bases, V lost 4 bases, and 6 bases had no gene match. This CDR3 region has 14 residues.

This chain's CDR3 is CASRNHQPGGEHSPLHF. CDR3 nucleotide sequence: TGTGCCAGTAGAAACCATCAACCAGGGGGCGAGCATTCACCCCTCCACTTT. The chain carries TRBV19 and TRBJ1-6; 8 bases are shared with TRBD1. V lost 6 bases to trimming and J lost 8 bases; unmatched junction nucleotides: 15. The CDR3 runs 17 residues. Germline CDR1 and CDR2: LNHDA and SQIVND (reference sequence).

The gene calls are TRBV30 and TRBJ1-2; no definite D call. V was shortened by 4 bases and J by 5 bases, with 11 bases between the two germline ends. Per the germline V gene, CDR1 is GTSNPN and CDR2 is SVGIG (reference sequence). The CDR3 runs 12 residues. The CDR3 reads CAWNPGSYGYTF. The CDR3 DNA is TGTGCCTGGAACCCAGGCTCTTATGGCTACACCTTC. The whole variable domain, filled in from reference TRBV30 and TRBJ1-2, reads SQTIHQWPATLVQPVGSPLSLECTVEGTSNPNLYWYRQAAGRGLQLLFYSVGIGQISSEVPQNLSASRPQDRQFILSSKKLLLSDSGFYLCAWNPGSYGYTFGSGTRLTVV.

V gene TRBV6-4 combines with J gene TRBJ2-3; D might be TRBD2 (5 bases). V lost 0 bases and J lost 2, with 9 bases in between. CDR3 length equals 15 residues. CDR1 and CDR2 from the germline V gene are MRHNA and SNTAGT. CDR3 in DNA: TGTGCCAGCAGTGACTCTGCGGGTTCCACAGATACGCAGTATTTT. It specifies CASSDSAGSTDTQYF.

This chain joins TRBV5-1 and TRBJ2-2; the D is unclear. Trimming pared 2 bases from V and 0 bases from J, leaving 11 bases between. Germline V gene sequence: CDR1 SGHRS, CDR2 YFSETQ. This CDR3 spans 16 amino acids. CDR3 sequence reads: CASSFRVSSNTGELFF. DNA of the CDR3: TGCGCCAGCAGCTTTCGGGTTAGTTCGAACACCGGGGAGCTGTTTTTT.